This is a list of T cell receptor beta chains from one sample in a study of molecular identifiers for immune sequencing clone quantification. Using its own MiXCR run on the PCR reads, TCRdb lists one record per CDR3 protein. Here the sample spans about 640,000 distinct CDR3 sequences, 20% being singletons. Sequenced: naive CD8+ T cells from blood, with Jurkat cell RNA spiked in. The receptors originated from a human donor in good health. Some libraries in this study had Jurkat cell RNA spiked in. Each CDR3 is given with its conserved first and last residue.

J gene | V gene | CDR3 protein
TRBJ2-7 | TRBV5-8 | CAGSLVGMEQYF
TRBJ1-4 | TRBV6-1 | CASIIIPDLNEKLFF
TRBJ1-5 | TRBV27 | CASSPTSHQPQHF
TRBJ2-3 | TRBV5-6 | CASSLVPTGGFTDTQYF
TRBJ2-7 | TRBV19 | CASGPDSLTGEQYF
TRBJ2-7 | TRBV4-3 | CASSQEGQTAYEQYF
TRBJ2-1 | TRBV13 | CASSHRVDPYNEQFF
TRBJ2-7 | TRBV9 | CTSSTGGMGEQYF
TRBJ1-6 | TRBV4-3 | CASSPAGQGLGSPLHF
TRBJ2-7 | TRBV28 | CASRTGATYEQYF
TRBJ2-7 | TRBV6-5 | CASSYSAGGGDEQYF
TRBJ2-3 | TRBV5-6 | CASRLQTSSSTDTQYF
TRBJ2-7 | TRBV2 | CASSEVREYEQYF
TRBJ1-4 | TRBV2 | CASSEYVQGALLETTTNEKLFF
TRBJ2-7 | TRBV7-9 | CASSSFGLAQDYEQYF
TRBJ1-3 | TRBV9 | CASSAGSSGNTIYF
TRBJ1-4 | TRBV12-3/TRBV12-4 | CASSIRGQSNEKLFF
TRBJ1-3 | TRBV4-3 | CASSPDRRNTVYF
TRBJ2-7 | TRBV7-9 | CASSQNRDSSSYEQYF
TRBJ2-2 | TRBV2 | CASWNFQSNTGELFF
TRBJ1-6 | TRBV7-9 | CASSGTGSSYNSPLHF
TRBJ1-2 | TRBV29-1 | CSGGTHYGYTF
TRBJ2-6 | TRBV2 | CASGTSGVGSGADVLTF
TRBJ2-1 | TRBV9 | CASGTSGNGQFF
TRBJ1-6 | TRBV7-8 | CASSLASREERSPLHF
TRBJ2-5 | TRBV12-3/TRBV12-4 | CASTWGTAQETQYF
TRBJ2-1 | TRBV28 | CASSLRGLTLTYNEQFF
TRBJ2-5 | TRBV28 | CASWDHQETQYF
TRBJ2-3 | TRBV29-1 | CSVVRTSGLPYF
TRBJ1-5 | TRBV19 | CASSIASGDYQPQHF
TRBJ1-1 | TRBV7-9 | CASSLVGLGRETGTEAFF
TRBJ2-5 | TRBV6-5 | CASSSRLNRTQYF
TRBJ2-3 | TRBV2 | CASSVGTDDTQYF
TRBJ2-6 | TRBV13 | CASSEQGSGANVLTF
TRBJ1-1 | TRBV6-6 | CASSYAYSVLNTEAFF
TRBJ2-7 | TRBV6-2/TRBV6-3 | CASSSTHLGLYEQYF
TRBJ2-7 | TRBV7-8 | CASSLMIGYEQYF
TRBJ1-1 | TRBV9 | CASSVGGFDEAFF
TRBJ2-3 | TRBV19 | CASSTPDYPRDDTQYF
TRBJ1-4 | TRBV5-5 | CASSSTGRINEKLFF
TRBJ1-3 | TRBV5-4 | CASSWGTVSGNTIYF
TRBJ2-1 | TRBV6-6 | CASSYGSGSYNEQFF
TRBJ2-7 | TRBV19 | CASSLAGDGEQYF
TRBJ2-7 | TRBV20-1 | CSASPLLAGPLEQYF
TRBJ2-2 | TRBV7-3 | CASSLVGANTGELFF
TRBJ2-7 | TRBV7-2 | CASSLVTGSYEQYF
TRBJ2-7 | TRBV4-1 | CASSPSPVELWYEQYF
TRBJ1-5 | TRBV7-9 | CASSLDGNSNQPQHF
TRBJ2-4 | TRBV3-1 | CASSPLLAKNIQYF
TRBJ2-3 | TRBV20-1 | CSARDRVVWGYTQYF
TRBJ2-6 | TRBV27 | CASSLSIGEAGGSGANVLTF
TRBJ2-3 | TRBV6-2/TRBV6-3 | CASSYSPAGGPPDTQYF
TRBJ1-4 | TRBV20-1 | CSARPQGFREKLFF